Listed below are T cell receptor beta chains from one sample, sequenced in a study of cytomegalovirus exposure and HLA in healthy donors. Clones were sequenced by immunoSEQ multiplex PCR, and TCRdb holds only the in-frame ones, with some missing. The sample lists 85,000 to 95,000 clones; about three quarters were seen once. Sample: PBMCs. Receptors originate from a man aged 25-40 years in good health and CMV-seropositive. The CDR3 runs from the conserved cysteine through the conserved F or W. The D gene is left open where the match is weak. Clone size is given for some rows only: seen once, a few or many times, or a class if the clone is expanded.

v_gene: TRBV19
abundance: NA
d_gene: TRBD1
j_gene: TRBJ2-7
CDR3aa: CASNPGTGPYEQYF
CDR3nt: TGTGCCAGTAATCCCGGGACAGGGCCCTACGAGCAGTACTTC

v_gene: TRBV7-2
abundance: NA
d_gene: TRBD1
j_gene: TRBJ1-2
CDR3aa: CASSPTGGYTF
CDR3nt: TGTGCCAGCAGCCCGACAGGGGGCTACACCTTC

v_gene: TRBV11-2
abundance: NA
d_gene: NA
j_gene: TRBJ1-1
CDR3aa: CASSLTRGAPEAFF
CDR3nt: TGTGCCAGCAGCTTAACCCGGGGGGCGCCTGAAGCTTTCTTT

v_gene: TRBV1
abundance: NA
d_gene: NA
j_gene: TRBJ1-1
CDR3aa: CTSSTDSKNTEAFF
CDR3nt: TGCACCAGCAGCACCGACTCCAAGAACACTGAAGCTTTCTTT

v_gene: TRBV27
abundance: NA
d_gene: NA
j_gene: TRBJ2-6
CDR3aa: CASSLLELSGANVLTF
CDR3nt: TGTGCCAGCAGTTTATTAGAGCTCTCTGGGGCCAACGTCCTGACTTTC

v_gene: TRBV13
abundance: NA
d_gene: NA
j_gene: TRBJ2-4
CDR3aa: CASSLQGRDIQYF
CDR3nt: TGTGCCAGCAGCTTACAGGGTAGGGACATTCAGTACTTC

v_gene: TRBV7-9
abundance: once
d_gene: NA
j_gene: TRBJ2-4
CDR3aa: CASSLSLVLAKNIQYF
CDR3nt: TGTGCCAGCAGCTTATCCCTAGTTCTAGCCAAAAACATTCAGTACTTC

v_gene: TRBV19
abundance: NA
d_gene: NA
j_gene: TRBJ1-5
CDR3aa: CASSIQVYSNQPQHF
CDR3nt: TGTGCCAGTAGTATCCAGGTTTATAGCAATCAGCCCCAGCATTTT

v_gene: TRBV5-8
abundance: NA
d_gene: TRBD2
j_gene: TRBJ2-2
CDR3aa: CASSLGQRGTGELFF
CDR3nt: TGTGCCAGCAGCCTAGGACAGCGGGGGACCGGGGAGCTGTTTTTT

v_gene: TRBV13
abundance: NA
d_gene: NA
j_gene: TRBJ1-2
CDR3aa: CASSLQGRWGYTF
CDR3nt: TGTGCCAGCAGTCTCCAGGGTCGTTGGGGCTACACCTTC

v_gene: TRBV27
abundance: NA
d_gene: TRBD1
j_gene: TRBJ1-2
CDR3aa: CASSSFGTGMESYTF
CDR3nt: TGTGCCAGCAGTTCCTTCGGGACAGGGATGGAGAGCTACACCTTC

v_gene: TRBV7-2
abundance: NA
d_gene: TRBD2
j_gene: TRBJ2-5
CDR3aa: CASTSSTSAETQYF
CDR3nt: TGTGCCAGCACTTCATCGACTAGCGCAGAGACCCAGTACTTC

v_gene: TRBV7-9
abundance: NA
d_gene: TRBD1
j_gene: TRBJ1-1
CDR3aa: CASSLGQGMNTEAFF
CDR3nt: TGTGCCAGCAGCTTAGGACAGGGGATGAACACTGAAGCTTTCTTT

v_gene: TRBV5-1
abundance: NA
d_gene: TRBD1
j_gene: TRBJ1-2
CDR3aa: CASSDAGTGDLGYTF
CDR3nt: TGCGCCAGCAGCGACGCAGGGACAGGTGATCTCGGCTACACCTTC

v_gene: TRBV30
abundance: NA
d_gene: NA
j_gene: TRBJ2-1
CDR3aa: CAWSVDSGYNEQFF
CDR3nt: TGTGCCTGGAGTGTCGATAGCGGCTACAATGAGCAGTTCTTC

v_gene: TRBV5-1
abundance: once
d_gene: NA
j_gene: TRBJ1-1
CDR3aa: CASSLASGRPEAFF
CDR3nt: TGCGCCAGCAGCTTGGCCAGCGGTCGTCCTGAAGCTTTCTTT

v_gene: TRBV7-2
abundance: NA
d_gene: NA
j_gene: TRBJ2-6
CDR3aa: CASSQKGRSGANVLTF
CDR3nt: TGTGCCAGCAGCCAAAAGGGGCGCTCTGGGGCCAACGTCCTGACTTTC

v_gene: TRBV2
abundance: NA
d_gene: TRBD2
j_gene: TRBJ2-1
CDR3aa: CASSLRLAGGGNEQFF
CDR3nt: TGTGCCAGCAGCCTTCGACTAGCGGGGGGGGGCAATGAGCAGTTCTTC

v_gene: TRBV30
abundance: NA
d_gene: TRBD1
j_gene: TRBJ2-2
CDR3aa: CAWRGTGEPGELFF
CDR3nt: TGTGCCTGGAGGGGGACAGGGGAACCCGGGGAGCTGTTTTTT

v_gene: TRBV19
abundance: NA
d_gene: NA
j_gene: TRBJ1-4
CDR3aa: CASKQGTANEKLFF
CDR3nt: TGTGCCAGTAAGCAGGGGACGGCTAATGAAAAACTGTTTTTT

v_gene: TRBV9
abundance: NA
d_gene: TRBD2
j_gene: TRBJ2-2
CDR3aa: CASSPRGAGGGSTGELFF
CDR3nt: TGTGCCAGCAGCCCCCGGGGGGCCGGCGGGGGGTCTACCGGGGAGCTGTTTTTT

v_gene: TRBV18
abundance: few
d_gene: NA
j_gene: TRBJ1-1
CDR3aa: CASSPVGTMNTEAFF
CDR3nt: TGTGCCAGCTCACCAGTGGGGACAATGAACACTGAAGCTTTCTTT

v_gene: TRBV28
abundance: NA
d_gene: NA
j_gene: TRBJ2-7
CDR3aa: CASRGTPYEQYF
CDR3nt: TGTGCCAGCAGGGGGACTCCCTACGAGCAGTACTTC

v_gene: TRBV28
abundance: NA
d_gene: TRBD1
j_gene: TRBJ1-5
CDR3aa: CASSFSGTGVGQPQHF
CDR3nt: TGTGCCAGCAGTTTTTCCGGGACAGGGGTCGGACAGCCCCAGCATTTT

v_gene: TRBV27
abundance: once
d_gene: NA
j_gene: TRBJ2-7
CDR3aa: CASSLAEAYEQYF
CDR3nt: TGTGCCAGCAGCTTAGCGGAGGCCTACGAGCAGTACTTC

v_gene: TRBV7-9
abundance: NA
d_gene: TRBD2
j_gene: TRBJ2-6
CDR3aa: CASRPSGGVGANVLTF
CDR3nt: TGTGCCAGCAGACCAAGCGGGGGGGTTGGGGCCAACGTCCTGACTTTC

v_gene: TRBV16
abundance: NA
d_gene: TRBD1
j_gene: TRBJ2-3
CDR3aa: CASSLEHRGRTDTQYF
CDR3nt: TGTGCCAGCAGCCTTGAACACAGGGGGCGCACAGATACGCAGTATTTT

v_gene: TRBV19
abundance: NA
d_gene: TRBD1
j_gene: TRBJ1-1
CDR3aa: CASSISQGGWGTEAFF
CDR3nt: TGTGCCAGTAGTATATCCCAAGGGGGCTGGGGCACTGAAGCTTTCTTT

v_gene: TRBV11-2
abundance: NA
d_gene: NA
j_gene: TRBJ2-2
CDR3aa: CASSLVYRFANTGELFF
CDR3nt: TGTGCCAGCAGCTTAGTTTACCGGTTCGCGAACACCGGGGAGCTGTTTTTT